This T cell receptor (beta chain) appears in the sequencing data of a study of blood T cell repertoires in COVID-19. As for the study in general: Acute and convalescent COVID-19 samples came from the United States, Italy and Spain. PBMCs, B-cell-depleted T cells, or T cells provided the cDNA or gDNA that made up the material.

As originally analysed: By means of reference gene primer amplification, nucleated cell counts were estimated. Here immunoSEQ multiplex PCR was the method, and the copy in TCRdb shows in-frame clones only, minus some. The DNA gave D and trimming, while V, J and clone size come from that table. The table records a few hundred thousand clones, around 84% of them present only once. The source of this sequence is a woman aged 80 or over with active or convalescent COVID-19. The sequencing input was peripheral blood.

CDR3 amino acids: CASSSHSGLFNEQFF. CDR3 bases: TGTGCCAGCAGCTCCCATAGCGGGTTGTTTAATGAGCAGTTCTTC. The rearrangement links TRBV11-2 to TRBJ2-1, with TRBD2 identical over 7 bases. The CDR3 totals 15 residues. Germline lookup yields CDR1 SGHAT and CDR2 FQNNGV. The V gene end was trimmed by 4 bases and the J gene end by 7 bases; junction bases not matched to a gene: 10.